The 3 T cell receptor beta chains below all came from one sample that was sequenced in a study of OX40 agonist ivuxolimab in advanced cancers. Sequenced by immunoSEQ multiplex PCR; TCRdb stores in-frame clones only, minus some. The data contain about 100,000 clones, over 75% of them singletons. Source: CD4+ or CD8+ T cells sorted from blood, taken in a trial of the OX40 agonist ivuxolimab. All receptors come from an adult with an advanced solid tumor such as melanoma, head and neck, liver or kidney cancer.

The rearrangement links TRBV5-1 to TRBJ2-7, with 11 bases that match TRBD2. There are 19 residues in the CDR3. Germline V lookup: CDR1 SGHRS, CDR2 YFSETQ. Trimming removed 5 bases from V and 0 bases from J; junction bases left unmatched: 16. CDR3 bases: TGCGCCAGCAGGGCTTTGTCGGGACGGGGACTAGCGGACTCCTACGAGCAGTACTTC. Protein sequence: CASRALSGRGLADSYEQYF.

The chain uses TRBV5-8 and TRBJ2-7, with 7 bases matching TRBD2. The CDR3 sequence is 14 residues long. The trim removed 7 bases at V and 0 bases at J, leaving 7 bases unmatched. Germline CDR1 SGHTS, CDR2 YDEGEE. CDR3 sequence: CASWGRAGSYEQYF. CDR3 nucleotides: TGTGCCAGCTGGGGGAGGGCGGGCTCCTACGAGCAGTACTTC. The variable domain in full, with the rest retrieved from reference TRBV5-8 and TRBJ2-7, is EAGVTQSPTHLIKTRGQQATLRCSPISGHTSVYWYQQALGLGLQFLLWYDEGEERNRGNFPPRFSGRQFPNYSSELNVNALELEDSALYLCASWGRAGSYEQYFGPGTRLTVT.

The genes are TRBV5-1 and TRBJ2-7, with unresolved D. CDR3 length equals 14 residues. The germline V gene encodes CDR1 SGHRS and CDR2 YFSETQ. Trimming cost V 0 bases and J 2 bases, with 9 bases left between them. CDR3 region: CASSLAMATYEQYF. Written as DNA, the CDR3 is TGCGCCAGCAGCTTGGCTATGGCAACCTACGAGCAGTACTTC.